The 10 T cell receptor beta chains listed next were all sequenced from one sample in a study of blood T cell repertoires in COVID-19. Sequencing was performed with immunoSEQ multiplex PCR; in TCRdb, only in-frame clones are kept and a portion is missing. The table records some 100,000 clones, 70% to 80% of them present only once. Sequences were obtained from peripheral blood. Receptor source: a man in his 70s with active or convalescent COVID-19.

This chain uses TRBV18 with TRBJ1-1; 8 positions match TRBD1. There are 16 residues in the CDR3. Trimming took 3 bases from V and 3 from J; bases not matched to a gene: 9. The germline V gene has CDR1 KGHSH and CDR2 LQKENI. As DNA, the CDR3 is TGTGCCAGCTCACCCCTTCGACAGGGGACGGACACTGAAGCTTTCTTT. Residues: CASSPLRQGTDTEAFF.

This chain connects TRBV21-1 to TRBJ2-2; TRBD1 is the table's D call and was not checked against the DNA. TRBV21-1 is assigned pseudogene status. The CDR3 sequence is 14 residues long. CDR3 in amino acids: CASSMSRAPRKLFF. The CDR3 nucleotides are TGTGCCAGCAGCATGTCCAGGGCGCCAAGAAAGCTGTTTTTT.

In DNA, the CDR3 is TGTGCCAGCAGCCCTGGGACAGCGATTTACAATGAGCAGTTCTTC. Protein product: CASSPGTAIYNEQFF. The chain couples TRBV5-6 to TRBJ2-1; TRBD1 matches at 7 bases. Germline assignment: CDR1 SGHDT and CDR2 YYEEEE. The CDR3 runs to 15 residues. J was trimmed by 4 bases and V by 4 bases; bases with no gene match: 8.

This clone was found once. V usage is TRBV12-3 or TRBV12-4 and J usage is TRBJ1-1; D is possibly TRBD1 (5 bases). Deletions cut 7 bases from V and 5 bases from J, with 14 bases between. This CDR3 is built from 13 residues. CDR3 in amino acids: CASKRGEWTEAFF. The CDR3 bases are TGTGCCAGCAAACGGGGGGAATGGACTGAAGCTTTCTTT.

The V call is TRBV24-1, the J call TRBJ2-6; 9 nucleotides line up with TRBD1. V lost 5 bases and J lost 3; bases outside the gene matches: 13. This CDR3 contains 19 residues. Germline lookup yields CDR1 KGHDR and CDR2 SFDVKD. The DNA for the CDR3 is TGTGCCACCAGTGGGTCCTCGGGACAGGGTGGGAATGGGGCCAACGTCCTGACTTTC. It is translated as CATSGSSGQGGNGANVLTF.

The chain carries TRBV7-9 and TRBJ1-1, with D unclear. The CDR3 contains 13 residues. Looked up from germline, CDR1 is SEHNR and CDR2 is FQNEAQ (reference sequence). V lost 5 bases and J lost 3, with 10 bases in between. The CDR3 sequence: CASSPTRDTEAFF. The CDR3 nucleotides are TGTGCCAGCAGCCCAACTAGAGACACTGAAGCTTTCTTT.

This rearrangement joins TRBV28 to TRBJ1-5, with a weak D call TRBD1 (6 bases). Germline V gene sequence: CDR1 MDHEN, CDR2 SYDVKM. Trimming left V 3 bases short and J 4 bases short, with 10 bases between. There are 14 residues in the CDR3. DNA of the CDR3: TGTGCCAGCAGTTTGACAGGTAGTAATCAGCCCCAGCATTTT. It is translated as CASSLTGSNQPQHF.

The J gene is TRBJ1-1, the V gene TRBV28; no clear D. V was pared by 7 bases and J by 0 bases, with 6 bases between. In germline, CDR1 is MDHEN, CDR2 SYDVKM. The CDR3 sequence is 12 residues long. This CDR3 is CASNSLNTEAFF. The CDR3 DNA is TGTGCCAGCAACTCTCTGAACACTGAAGCTTTCTTT.

The chain employs TRBV2 and TRBJ2-3, with TRBD2 as a possible D gene (6 bases). V was shortened by 8 bases and J by 3 bases, with 18 bases between the two germline ends. The germline V gene has CDR1 SNHLY and CDR2 FYNNEI. The CDR3 consists of 15 residues. CDR3 protein: CASSSEGLRTDTQYF. The DNA for the CDR3 is TGTGCCAGCTCCTCGGAGGGCCTAAGAACAGATACGCAGTATTTT.

The gene calls are TRBV18 and TRBJ1-6; TRBD1 matches 10 bases. V lost 3 bases to trimming and J lost 7 bases; unmatched junction nucleotides: 3. This CDR3 is 15 amino acids long. From germline, CDR1 is KGHSH and CDR2 LQKENI. The DNA of the CDR3 is TGTGCCAGCTCACCGGACAGGGGGTTAAATTCACCCCTCCACTTT. This encodes CASSPDRGLNSPLHF.